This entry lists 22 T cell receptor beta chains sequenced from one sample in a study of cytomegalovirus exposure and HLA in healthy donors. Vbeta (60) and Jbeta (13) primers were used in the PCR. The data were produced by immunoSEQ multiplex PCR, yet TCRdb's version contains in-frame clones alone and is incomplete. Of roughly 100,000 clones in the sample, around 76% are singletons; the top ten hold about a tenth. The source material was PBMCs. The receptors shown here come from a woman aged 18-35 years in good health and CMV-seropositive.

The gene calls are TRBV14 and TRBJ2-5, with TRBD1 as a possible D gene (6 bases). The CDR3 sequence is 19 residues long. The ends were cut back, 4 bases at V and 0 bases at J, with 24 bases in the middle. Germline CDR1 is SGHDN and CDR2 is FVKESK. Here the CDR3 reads CASSRTTDSPDVYQETQYF. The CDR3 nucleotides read TGTGCCAGCAGCCGAACTACGGACAGTCCGGATGTGTACCAAGAGACCCAGTACTTC.

The chain's CDR3 is CASSLGWGVYEQYF. The CDR3 bases are TGTGCCAGCAGCTTAGGGTGGGGGGTCTACGAGCAGTACTTC. V usage is TRBV11-2 and J usage is TRBJ2-7; D may be TRBD2 (6 bases). Germline CDR1 SGHAT, CDR2 FQNNGV. The CDR3 loop spans 14 amino acids. The ends were cut back, 1 base at V and 3 bases at J, with 10 bases in the middle.

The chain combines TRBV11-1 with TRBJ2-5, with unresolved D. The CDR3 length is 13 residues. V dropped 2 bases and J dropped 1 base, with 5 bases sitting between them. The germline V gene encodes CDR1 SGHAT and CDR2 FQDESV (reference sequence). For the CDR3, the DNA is TGTGCCAGCAGCTTAACTCCCCAAGAGACCCAGTACTTC. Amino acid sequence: CASSLTPQETQYF.

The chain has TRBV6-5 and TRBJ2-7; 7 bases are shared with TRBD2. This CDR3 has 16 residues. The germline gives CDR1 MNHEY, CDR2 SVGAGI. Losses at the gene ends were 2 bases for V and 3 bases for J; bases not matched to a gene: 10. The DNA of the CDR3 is TGTGCCAGCAGTTACGAGTTTAGCGGGCTTCTCTACGAGCAGTACTTC. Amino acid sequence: CASSYEFSGLLYEQYF.

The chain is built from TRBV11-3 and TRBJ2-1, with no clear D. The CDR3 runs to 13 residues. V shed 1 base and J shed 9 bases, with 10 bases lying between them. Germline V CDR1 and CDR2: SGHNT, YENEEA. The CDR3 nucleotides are TGTGCCAGCAGCTTAGCCCCCGTATCTGAGCAGTTCTTC. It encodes CASSLAPVSEQFF.

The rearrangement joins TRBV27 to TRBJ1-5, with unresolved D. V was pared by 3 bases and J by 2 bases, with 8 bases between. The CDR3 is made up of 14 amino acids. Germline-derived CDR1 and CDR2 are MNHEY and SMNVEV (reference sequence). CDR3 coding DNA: TGTGCCAGCAGTTTCGCGTTTGGCAATCAGCCCCAGCATTTT. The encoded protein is CASSFAFGNQPQHF.

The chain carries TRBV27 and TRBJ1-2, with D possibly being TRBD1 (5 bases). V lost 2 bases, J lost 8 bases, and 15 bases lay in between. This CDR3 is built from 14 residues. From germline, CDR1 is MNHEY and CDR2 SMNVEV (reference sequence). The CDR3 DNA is TGTGCCAGCAGTTTAATGGGAGGGGTGGGAGGCTACACCTTC. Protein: CASSLMGGVGGYTF.

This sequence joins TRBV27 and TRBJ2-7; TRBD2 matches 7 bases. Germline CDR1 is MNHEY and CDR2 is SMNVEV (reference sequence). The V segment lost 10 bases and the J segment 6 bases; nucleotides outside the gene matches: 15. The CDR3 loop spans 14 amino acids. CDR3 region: CATADGGSLGEQYF. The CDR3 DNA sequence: TGTGCCACCGCCGATGGCGGGAGTCTAGGCGAGCAGTACTTC.

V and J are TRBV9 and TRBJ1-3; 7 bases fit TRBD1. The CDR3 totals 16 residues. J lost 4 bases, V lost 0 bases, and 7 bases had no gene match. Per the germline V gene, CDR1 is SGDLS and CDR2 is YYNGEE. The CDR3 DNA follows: TGTGCCAGCAGCGTAGGACCCGGGACAGTGGGAAACACCATATATTTT. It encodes CASSVGPGTVGNTIYF.

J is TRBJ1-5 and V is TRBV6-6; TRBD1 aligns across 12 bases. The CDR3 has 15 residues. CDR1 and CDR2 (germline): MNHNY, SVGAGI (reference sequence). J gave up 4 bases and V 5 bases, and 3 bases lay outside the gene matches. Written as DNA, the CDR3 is TGTGCCAGCAGTGGGACAGGGGGCAGGAATCAGCCCCAGCATTTT. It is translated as CASSGTGGRNQPQHF.

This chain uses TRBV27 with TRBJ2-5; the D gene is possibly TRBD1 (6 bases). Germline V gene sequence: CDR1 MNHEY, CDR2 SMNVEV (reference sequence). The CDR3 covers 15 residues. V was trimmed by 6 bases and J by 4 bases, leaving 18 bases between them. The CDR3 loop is CASSPVPGAGETQYF. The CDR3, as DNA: TGTGCCAGCAGCCCGGTACCAGGGGCGGGAGAGACCCAGTACTTC.

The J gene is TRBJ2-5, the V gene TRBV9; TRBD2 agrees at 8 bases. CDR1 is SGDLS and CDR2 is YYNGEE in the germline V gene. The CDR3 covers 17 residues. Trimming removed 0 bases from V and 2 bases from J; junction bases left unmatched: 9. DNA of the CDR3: TGTGCCAGCAGCGTAGGTCGCCGAGCGGGGGCTCAAGAGACCCAGTACTTC. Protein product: CASSVGRRAGAQETQYF.

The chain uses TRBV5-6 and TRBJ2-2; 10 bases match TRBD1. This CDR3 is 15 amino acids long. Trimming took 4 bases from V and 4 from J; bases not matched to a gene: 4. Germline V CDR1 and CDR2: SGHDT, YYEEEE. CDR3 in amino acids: CASSRGQGSTGELFF. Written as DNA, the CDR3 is TGTGCCAGCAGCAGGGGACAGGGGTCCACCGGGGAGCTGTTTTTT.

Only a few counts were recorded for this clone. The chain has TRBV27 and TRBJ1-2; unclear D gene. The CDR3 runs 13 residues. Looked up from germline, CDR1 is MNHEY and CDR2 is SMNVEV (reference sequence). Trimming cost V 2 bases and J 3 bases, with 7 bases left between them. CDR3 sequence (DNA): TGTGCCAGCAGTTTAGCCGGGGACTATGGCTACACCTTC. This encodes CASSLAGDYGYTF.

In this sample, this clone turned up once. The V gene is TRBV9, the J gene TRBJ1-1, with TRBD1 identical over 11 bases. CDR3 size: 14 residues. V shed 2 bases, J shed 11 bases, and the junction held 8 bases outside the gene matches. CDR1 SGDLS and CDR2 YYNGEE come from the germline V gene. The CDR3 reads CASSVTGTGGWAFF. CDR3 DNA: TGTGCCAGCAGCGTGACCGGGACAGGGGGTTGGGCTTTCTTT.

The CDR3 DNA reads as TGTGCCACCAAACCCGGGAGGTATGGCTACACCTTC. It is translated as CATKPGRYGYTF. The chain couples TRBV6-1 to TRBJ1-2; no definite D call. The ends were cut back, 10 bases at V and 5 bases at J, with 14 bases in the middle. The CDR3 spans 12 residues. CDR1 is MNHNS and CDR2 is SASEGT in the germline V gene.

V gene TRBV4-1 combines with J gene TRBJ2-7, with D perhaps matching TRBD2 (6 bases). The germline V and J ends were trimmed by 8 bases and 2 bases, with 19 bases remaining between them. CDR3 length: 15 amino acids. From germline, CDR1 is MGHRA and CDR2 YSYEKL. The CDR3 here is CASGPRDGGPYEQYF. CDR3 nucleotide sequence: TGCGCCAGCGGGCCTAGGGACGGAGGGCCCTACGAGCAGTACTTC.

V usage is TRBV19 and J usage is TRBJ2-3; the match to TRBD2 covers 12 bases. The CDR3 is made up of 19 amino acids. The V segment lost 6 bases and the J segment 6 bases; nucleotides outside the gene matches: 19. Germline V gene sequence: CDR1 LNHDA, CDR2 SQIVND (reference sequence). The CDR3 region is CASSPALRLAGARGDTQYF. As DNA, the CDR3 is TGTGCCAGTAGCCCAGCGCTCCGACTAGCGGGGGCACGGGGGGATACGCAGTATTTT.

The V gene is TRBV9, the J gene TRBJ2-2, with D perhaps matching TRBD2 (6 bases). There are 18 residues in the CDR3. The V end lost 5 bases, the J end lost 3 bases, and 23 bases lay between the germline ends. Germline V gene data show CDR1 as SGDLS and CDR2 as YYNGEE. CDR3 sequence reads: CASRDPVWGEEDTGELFF. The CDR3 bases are TGTGCCAGCAGAGACCCAGTATGGGGGGAAGAGGACACCGGGGAGCTGTTTTTT.

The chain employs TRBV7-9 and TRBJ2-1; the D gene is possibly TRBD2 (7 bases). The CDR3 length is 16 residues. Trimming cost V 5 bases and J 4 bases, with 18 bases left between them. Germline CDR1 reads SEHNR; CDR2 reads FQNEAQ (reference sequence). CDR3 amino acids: CASSLTRGGGYNEQFF. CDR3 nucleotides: TGTGCCAGCAGCCTCACTAGAGGGGGGGGATACAATGAGCAGTTCTTC.

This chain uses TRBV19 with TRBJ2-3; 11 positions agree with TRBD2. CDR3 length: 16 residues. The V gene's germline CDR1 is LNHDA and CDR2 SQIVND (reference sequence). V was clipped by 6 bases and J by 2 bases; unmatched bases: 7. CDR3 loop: CASSATSGRTTDTQYF. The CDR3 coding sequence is TGTGCCAGTAGCGCAACTAGCGGGAGAACCACAGATACGCAGTATTTT. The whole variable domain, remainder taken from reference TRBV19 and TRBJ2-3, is DGGITQSPKYLFRKEGQNVTLSCEQNLNHDAMYWYRQDPGQGLRLIYYSQIVNDFQKGDIAEGYSVSREKKESFPLTVTSAQKNPTAFYLCASSATSGRTTDTQYFGPGTRLTVL.

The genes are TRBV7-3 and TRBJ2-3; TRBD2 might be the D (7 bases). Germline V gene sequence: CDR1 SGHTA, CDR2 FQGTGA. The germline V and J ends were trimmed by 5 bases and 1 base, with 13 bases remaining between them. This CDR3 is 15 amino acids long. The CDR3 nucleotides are TGTGCCAGCAGCCAAGGGGGGGGCGGCACAGATACGCAGTATTTT. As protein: CASSQGGGGTDTQYF.